These 5 T cell receptor beta chains were all obtained from the same sample, sequenced in a study of CD8+CD57+ T cells in acquired aplastic anemia. It was genomic DNA that served as the template for profiling TCR beta VDJ and CDR3. TCRdb reprocessed the reads via MiXCR and lists one record per CDR3 protein. The table lists approximately 180,000 distinct CDR3 sequences, roughly 63% of them singletons. Patients included in sequencing had previously demonstrated CD8+CD57+ cell expansion by flow cytometry. The specimen was sorted CD4+, CD8+, or CD8+CD57+ T cells (not recorded which) from PBMCs. The receptors come from a human donor with aplastic anemia.

This clonotype was detected ten times or more. J is TRBJ1-2 and V is TRBV12-3 or TRBV12-4, with TRBD1 identical over 11 bases. Unmatched junction bases numbered 8, after V lost 4 bases and J lost 4 bases. This CDR3 contains 16 residues. As DNA, the CDR3 is TGTGCCAGCAGTTCCGGGACAGGGGGAGGTGGCTATGGCTACACCTTC. Protein sequence: CASSSGTGGGGYGYTF.

The chain employs TRBV11-2 and TRBJ1-2; TRBD1 agrees at 11 bases. Germline V gene lookup returns CDR1 SGHAT and CDR2 FQNNGV. With V trimmed by 5 bases and J by 4 bases, 6 bases remained unmatched. CDR3 size: 15 residues. The CDR3 protein is CASSAGQGAIYGYTF. In DNA, the CDR3 is TGTGCCAGCAGCGCCGGACAGGGGGCGATCTATGGCTACACCTTC.

The chain joins TRBV24-1 to TRBJ2-2; D is possibly TRBD1 (8 bases). This CDR3 has 15 residues. Between the trimmed V and J ends, which lost 5 bases and 7 bases, there was a span of 16 bases. Germline V gene lookup returns CDR1 KGHDR and CDR2 SFDVKD. The CDR3 sequence: CATSATDRDYGELFF. The CDR3 nucleotides are TGTGCCACCAGTGCCACGGACAGGGACTACGGGGAGCTGTTTTTT.

The chain recombines TRBV19 with TRBJ2-1, with TRBD1 as a possible D gene (6 bases). The V end was cut by 5 bases, the J end by 9 bases, with 17 bases between. Germline CDR1 reads LNHDA; CDR2 reads SQIVND (reference sequence). This CDR3 has 14 amino acids. The CDR3 spells CASSPTGTRSEQFF. The CDR3 DNA is TGTGCCAGTAGTCCGACCGGGACACGCAGTGAGCAGTTCTTC. Variable domain in full (rest from reference TRBV19 and TRBJ2-1): DGGITQSPKYLFRKEGQNVTLSCEQNLNHDAMYWYRQDPGQGLRLIYYSQIVNDFQKGDIAEGYSVSREKKESFPLTVTSAQKNPTAFYLCASSPTGTRSEQFFGPGTRLTVL.

The rearrangement links TRBV15 to TRBJ1-1; D unclear. Germline V CDR1 and CDR2: LNHNV, YYDKDF (reference sequence). The CDR3 loop spans 17 amino acids. With 1 base removed from V and 4 bases from J, the gap between germline ends came to 19 bases. The CDR3 here is CATSRGTAPWVRTEAFF. The CDR3 region has the DNA TGTGCCACCAGCAGAGGTACGGCGCCTTGGGTACGCACTGAAGCTTTCTTT.